The 28 T cell receptor beta chains listed next were all sequenced from one sample in a study of OX40 agonist ivuxolimab in advanced cancers. The method behind the library was the immunoSEQ multiplex PCR assay. Here the immuneACCESS table is served through TCRdb, limited to in-frame sequences with V and J called. Missing clones are a known gap in these copies; in checked studies unresolved V genes cover under half, and the rest lacks a known reason. Recorded for this sample are some 60,000 clones; less than 95% of them occurred a single time. The ten largest account for 14% of the sample. This specimen was CD4+ or CD8+ T cells sorted from blood, taken in a trial of the OX40 agonist ivuxolimab. These receptors were collected from an adult with an advanced solid tumor such as melanoma, head and neck, liver or kidney cancer.

This clone was detected only once. The chain links TRBV6-6 to TRBJ1-5; 7 bases align to TRBD1. This CDR3 contains 14 residues. J lost 6 bases, V lost 7 bases, and 9 bases had no gene match. CDR1 and CDR2 from the germline V gene are MNHNY and SVGAGI (reference sequence). For the CDR3, the DNA is TGTGCCAGCATCCTCGACAGGGTTAGTCAGCCCCAGCATTTT. It specifies CASILDRVSQPQHF.

Here the CDR3 DNA reads TGTGCCAGCAGTTCCAGGACTAGCGGCTACGAGCAGTACTTC. As protein: CASSSRTSGYEQYF. This rearrangement joins TRBV5-4 to TRBJ2-7; 10 nucleotides align to TRBD2. CDR1 is SGHNT and CDR2 is YYREEE in the germline V gene (reference sequence). The CDR3 spans 14 residues. V lost 5 bases to trimming and J lost 3 bases; unmatched junction nucleotides: 5.

The CDR3 nucleotides are TGTGCCAGCAGCAGAGGTACTAGCGGCTACAATGAGCAGTTCTTC. Encoded protein: CASSRGTSGYNEQFF. The chain has TRBV7-6 and TRBJ2-1; TRBD2 matches at 8 bases. V lost 5 bases to trimming and J lost 3 bases; unmatched junction nucleotides: 6. The CDR3 runs 15 residues. Germline lookup yields CDR1 SGHVS and CDR2 FNYEAQ.

This chain connects TRBV5-4 to TRBJ2-2; 12 bases match TRBD1. With 4 bases clipped from V and 9 bases from J, the junction kept 7 bases outside the gene matches. Germline loops: CDR1 SGHNT, CDR2 YYREEE (reference sequence). This CDR3 is 15 amino acids long. CDR3 coding DNA: TGTGCCAGCAGCCAGCCGGGACAGGGGGCGCGGGAGCTGTTTTTT. Encoded protein: CASSQPGQGARELFF. Together with reference TRBV5-4 and TRBJ2-2, the CDR3 gives the full variable domain: ETGVTQSPTHLIKTRGQQVTLRCSSQSGHNTVSWYQQALGQGPQFIFQYYREEENGRGNFPPRFSGLQFPNYSSELNVNALELDDSALYLCASSQPGQGARELFFGEGSRLTVL.

The table lists this clone with a count of one. This chain connects TRBV28 to TRBJ2-2; D perhaps matches TRBD2 (6 bases). CDR3 length: 17 residues. Germline CDR1 is MDHEN and CDR2 is SYDVKM. The V gene lost 5 bases and the J gene lost 7 bases, with 23 bases spanning the gap. In nucleotides, the CDR3 is TGTGCCAGCAGTGCCCAACCCGAGTTGGGGAGGATCGGGGAGCTGTTTTTT. This encodes CASSAQPELGRIGELFF.

The chain joins TRBV7-3 to TRBJ2-1, with 10 bases aligning to TRBD1. CDR1 is SGHTA and CDR2 is FQGTGA in the germline V gene. The CDR3 covers 15 residues. The J segment lost 2 bases and the V segment lost 5 bases, leaving 3 bases of the junction unmatched. CDR3 coding DNA: TGTGCCAGCAGCCGAGACAGGGGGCCCTACAATGAGCAGTTCTTC. Translating gives CASSRDRGPYNEQFF.

The chain uses TRBV18 and TRBJ2-1; TRBD2 matches 10 bases. This CDR3 spans 18 amino acids. CDR1 is KGHSH and CDR2 is LQKENI in the germline V gene. J was trimmed by 9 bases and V by 1 base; bases with no gene match: 15. This CDR3 reads CASSPRLGIAGGGGEQFF. The CDR3 DNA sequence: TGTGCCAGCTCACCACGACTCGGGATAGCGGGAGGTGGTGGTGAGCAGTTCTTC.

The rearrangement links TRBV7-9 to TRBJ1-6; no reliable D call. The CDR3 spans 13 residues. CDR1 and CDR2 (germline): SEHNR, FQNEAQ (reference sequence). With 0 bases removed from V and 8 bases from J, the gap between germline ends came to 5 bases. The CDR3 nucleotides are TGTGCCAGCAGCTTAGCTTCTTATTCACCCCTCCACTTT. Protein: CASSLASYSPLHF.

This clone appeared once. The chain carries TRBV15 and TRBJ1-4, with 9 bases fitting TRBD1. Trimming removed 3 bases from V and 8 bases from J; junction bases left unmatched: 4. The germline V gene encodes CDR1 LNHNV and CDR2 YYDKDF (reference sequence). The CDR3 runs to 14 residues. As DNA, the CDR3 is TGTGCCACCAGCAGGGGACAGGGTGGGGAAAAACTGTTTTTT. It encodes CATSRGQGGEKLFF.

The chain links TRBV11-2 to TRBJ2-5; 10 nucleotides line up with TRBD2. Unmatched junction bases numbered 8, after V lost 3 bases and J lost 1 base. CDR1 and CDR2 (germline): SGHAT, FQNNGV. This CDR3 has 17 residues. The CDR3 loop is CASSFLASGGIQETQYF. DNA of the CDR3: TGTGCCAGCAGCTTTCTCGCTAGCGGGGGAATCCAAGAGACCCAGTACTTC.

This rearrangement joins TRBV6-5 to TRBJ1-3, with D unresolved. V was shortened by 2 bases and J by 4 bases, with 9 bases between the two germline ends. The CDR3 runs to 14 residues. CDR1 is MNHEY and CDR2 is SVGAGI in the germline V gene. The CDR3 region is CASSYNRAGNTIYF. CDR3 sequence (DNA): TGTGCCAGCAGTTACAATAGGGCCGGAAACACCATATATTTT.

This sequence joins TRBV7-2 and TRBJ2-1, with D uncertain. Deletions cut 8 bases from V and 4 bases from J, with 12 bases between. Germline V gene data show CDR1 as SGHTA and CDR2 as FQGNSA. CDR3 size: 13 residues. CDR3 sequence: CASAYQSYNEQFF. The DNA of the CDR3 is TGTGCCAGCGCATATCAGAGTTACAATGAGCAGTTCTTC.

This chain links TRBV29-1 with TRBJ2-2; 9 nucleotides agree with TRBD2. After removal of 6 bases from V and 7 bases from J, the junction contained 6 bases not matched to a gene. CDR3 length: 13 amino acids. Looked up from germline, CDR1 is SQVTM and CDR2 is ANQGSEA. CDR3 protein: CSVAGTSHGELFF. The DNA for the CDR3 is TGCAGCGTCGCCGGGACTAGCCACGGGGAGCTGTTTTTT.

The chain uses TRBV28 and TRBJ2-1; TRBD2 is a possible D gene (5 bases). The V end was cut by 6 bases, the J end by 9 bases, with 15 bases between. Germline CDR1 MDHEN, CDR2 SYDVKM. This CDR3 is 13 amino acids long. CDR3 loop: CASRVQRGTEQFF. For the CDR3, the DNA is TGTGCCAGCAGAGTGCAACGGGGAACTGAGCAGTTCTTC.

This clone occurred once. The chain couples TRBV7-8 to TRBJ1-2, with D unresolved. Germline CDR1 reads SGHVS; CDR2 reads FQNEAQ. The CDR3 extends over 12 amino acids. The V end lost 1 base, the J end lost 6 bases, and 6 bases lay between the germline ends. The CDR3 protein is CASSLVGDGYTF. DNA for the CDR3: TGTGCCAGCAGCTTAGTGGGAGATGGCTACACCTTC.

V usage is TRBV11-2 and J usage is TRBJ2-5; a weak D match, TRBD2 (5 bases). Trimming left V 5 bases short and J 5 bases short, with 18 bases between. This CDR3 contains 15 residues. Germline assignment: CDR1 SGHAT and CDR2 FQNNGV. CDR3 nucleotide sequence: TGTGCCAGCAGCCAGAGAGGTCCTGGGGAGGAGACCCAGTACTTC. Protein: CASSQRGPGEETQYF.

V gene TRBV5-6 combines with J gene TRBJ1-2; possibly TRBD1 for D (5 bases). This CDR3 has 12 amino acids. Germline lookup yields CDR1 SGHDT and CDR2 YYEEEE. The ends were cut back, 4 bases at V and 4 bases at J, with 8 bases in the middle. CDR3 protein: CASSPGGYGYTF. The CDR3 DNA sequence: TGTGCCAGCAGCCCGGGGGGCTATGGCTACACCTTC.

The V call is TRBV6-6, the J call TRBJ1-6; D perhaps matches TRBD1 (6 bases). Looked up from germline, CDR1 is MNHNY and CDR2 is SVGAGI (reference sequence). This CDR3 region has 14 residues. The ends were cut back, 5 bases at V and 10 bases at J, with 15 bases in the middle. CDR3 DNA: TGTGCCAGCAGTACAACAGGGTCCGGATCACCCCTCCACTTT. Translating it yields CASSTTGSGSPLHF.

The V and J genes are TRBV5-1 and TRBJ2-7, with D tentatively TRBD1 (5 bases). The CDR3 is 14 amino acids. The V gene lost 4 bases and the J gene lost 0 bases, with 11 bases spanning the gap. CDR1 and CDR2 from the germline V gene are SGHRS and YFSETQ. CDR3 coding DNA: TGCGCCAGCAGCACCAGGGTCAACTCCTACGAGCAGTACTTC. Amino acids: CASSTRVNSYEQYF.

The CDR3 region has the DNA TGTGCCAGCAGCCCGGGGACTAGCGGGAGGGCCCTCTACAATGAGCAGTTCTTC. This translates into CASSPGTSGRALYNEQFF. The chain is built from TRBV7-9 and TRBJ2-1; 16 bases agree with TRBD2. This CDR3 has 18 amino acids. Trimming took 5 bases from V and 3 from J; bases not matched to a gene: 7. Germline lookup yields CDR1 SEHNR and CDR2 FQNEAQ (reference sequence). The whole variable domain, filled in from reference TRBV7-9 and TRBJ2-1, reads DTGVSQNPRHKITKRGQNVTFRCDPISEHNRLYWYRQTLGQGPEFLTYFQNEAQLEKSRLLSDRFSAERPKGSFSTLEIQRTEQGDSAMYLCASSPGTSGRALYNEQFFGPGTRLTVL.

This clone was observed a handful of times. CDR3: CASQLAGNNEQFF. The CDR3 coding sequence is TGTGCCAGCCAACTAGCGGGAAACAATGAGCAGTTCTTC. The chain is built from TRBV2 and TRBJ2-1; 10 positions match TRBD2. The CDR3 runs to 13 residues. Germline-derived CDR1 and CDR2 are SNHLY and FYNNEI. J was trimmed by 5 bases and V by 8 bases; bases with no gene match: 3. Variable domain in full (rest from reference TRBV2 and TRBJ2-1): EPEVTQTPSHQVTQMGQEVILRCVPISNHLYFYWYRQILGQKVEFLVSFYNNEISEKSEIFDDQFSVERPDGSNFTLKIRSTKLEDSAMYFCASQLAGNNEQFFGPGTRLTVL.

The chain links TRBV15 to TRBJ1-2; D is undetermined. Trimming took off 0 bases at V and 8 bases at J, with 10 bases between the two ends. Germline CDR1 LNHNV, CDR2 YYDKDF (reference sequence). This CDR3 contains 13 residues. The CDR3 DNA reads TGTGCCACCAGCAGAGATATAGGAGGCGGCTACACCTTC. Its translation is CATSRDIGGGYTF.

This chain uses TRBV9 with TRBJ2-3; maybe TRBD2 (5 bases). V was pared by 3 bases and J by 6 bases, with 20 bases between. Germline V gene data show CDR1 as SGDLS and CDR2 as YYNGEE. The CDR3 runs 16 residues. In nucleotides, the CDR3 is TGTGCCAGCAGCGGGGGTAGCTTTCCGGGATTTGATACGCAGTATTTT. It codes for CASSGGSFPGFDTQYF.

CDR3 sequence: CASRVTGGGGYTF. Here the CDR3 DNA reads TGTGCCAGCAGAGTCACAGGGGGCGGCGGCTACACCTTC. The chain couples TRBV6-6 to TRBJ1-2, with 9 bases aligning to TRBD1. Germline-derived CDR1 and CDR2 are MNHNY and SVGAGI (reference sequence). The junction had 7 bases not matched to a gene; V was cut back by 6 bases and J by 8 bases. The CDR3 contains 13 residues.

This chain connects TRBV5-1 to TRBJ2-7, with a weak D call TRBD1 (6 bases). V was cut by 2 bases and J by 5 bases, with 17 bases left in between. CDR1 and CDR2 (germline): SGHRS, YFSETQ. CDR3 length: 15 amino acids. CDR3 nucleotide sequence: TGCGCCAGCAGCTTACAGGGTATGAATGTTGACGAGCAGTACTTC. Amino acid sequence: CASSLQGMNVDEQYF.

This chain uses TRBV6-5 with TRBJ2-5, with D possibly matching TRBD1 (5 bases). Germline V gene sequence: CDR1 MNHEY, CDR2 SVGAGI. The CDR3 spans 13 residues. V was trimmed by 6 bases and J by 5 bases, leaving 13 bases between them. The DNA for the CDR3 is TGTGCCAGCAGAGGGCAGGGTATGGAGACCCAGTACTTC. This codes for CASRGQGMETQYF.

The rearrangement joins TRBV4-3 to TRBJ2-2; a weak D match, TRBD2 (6 bases). With 10 bases removed from V and 5 bases from J, the gap between germline ends came to 23 bases. The CDR3 length is 16 residues. The germline V gene encodes CDR1 LGHNA and CDR2 YSLEER. This CDR3 is CANQGRETPRTGELFF. The DNA for the CDR3 is TGCGCCAACCAGGGACGGGAGACCCCCCGAACCGGGGAGCTGTTTTTT.

The V and J genes are TRBV7-3 and TRBJ2-1; 12 bases are a match to TRBD2. The V gene end was trimmed by 1 base and the J gene end by 9 bases; junction bases not matched to a gene: 7. The CDR3 loop spans 16 amino acids. Germline CDR1 is SGHTA and CDR2 is FQGTGA. CDR3 bases: TGTGCCAGCAGCTTAAGCGGACTAGCGGGAATTGGTGAGCAGTTCTTC. Its translation is CASSLSGLAGIGEQFF.